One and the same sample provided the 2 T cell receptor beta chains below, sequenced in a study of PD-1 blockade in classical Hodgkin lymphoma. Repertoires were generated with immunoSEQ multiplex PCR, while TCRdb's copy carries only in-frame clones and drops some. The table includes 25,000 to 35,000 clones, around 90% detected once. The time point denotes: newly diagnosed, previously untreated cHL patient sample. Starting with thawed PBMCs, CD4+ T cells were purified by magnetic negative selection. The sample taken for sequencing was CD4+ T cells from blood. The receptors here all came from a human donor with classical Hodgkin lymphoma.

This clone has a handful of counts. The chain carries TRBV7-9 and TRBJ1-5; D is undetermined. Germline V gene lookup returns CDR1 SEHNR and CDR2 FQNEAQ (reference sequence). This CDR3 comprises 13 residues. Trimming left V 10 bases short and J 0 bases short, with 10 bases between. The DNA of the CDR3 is TGTGCCACCGAAGTCGATAGCAATCAGCCCCAGCATTTT. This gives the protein CATEVDSNQPQHF.

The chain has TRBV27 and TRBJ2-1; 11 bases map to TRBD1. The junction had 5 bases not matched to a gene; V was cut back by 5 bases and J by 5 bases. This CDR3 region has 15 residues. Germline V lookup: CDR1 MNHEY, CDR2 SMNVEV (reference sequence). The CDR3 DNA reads TGTGCCAGCAGTAACTTGGACAGGGGGCACAATGAGCAGTTCTTC. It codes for CASSNLDRGHNEQFF.